A selection of T cell receptor beta chains follows, all from one sample in a study of read filtering for tumor transcriptome and immune sequencing. TCRdb reprocessed the reads with MiXCR, giving one entry per CDR3 protein. There are about 57,000 distinct CDR3 sequences in the sample; 20% occur only once, and roughly 15% lies in the top ten. Sequencing was carried out using a population of CD138-negative cells sorted from bone marrow. Every receptor here comes from a donor at least 40 years old with multiple myeloma. CDR3s include the opening cysteine and the closing phenylalanine or tryptophan. The D gene is left open where the match is weak. Size values are once, few and many counts, or a class for expanded clones, and some rows have none.

clone_size | j_call | v_call | d_call | cdr3_aa
few | TRBJ2-7 | TRBV5-1 | TRBD1 | CASSSPGIQGSSYEQYF
- | TRBJ2-6 | TRBV11-2 | - | CASSTWGLAPGANFLTF
few | TRBJ2-2 | TRBV6-6 | - | CASSYSGLNTGELFF
many | TRBJ2-5 | TRBV29-1 | - | CSVPEDSRAGAQYF
- | TRBJ2-7 | TRBV6-5 | - | CASRRGEAYEQYF
few | TRBJ2-5 | TRBV4-1 | TRBD1 | CASSHSGTGAQETQYF
many | TRBJ2-7 | TRBV30 | - | CAWNSGGGETYEQYF
many | TRBJ2-2 | TRBV7-9 | - | CASSLVSRAYNTGELFF
- | TRBJ1-5 | TRBV27 | - | CASARREGQPQRF
- | TRBJ2-3 | TRBV20-1 | - | CSARAGSTDTQYF
many | TRBJ2-7 | TRBV29-1 | TRBD1 | CSAGTGETYEQYF
many | TRBJ2-7 | TRBV5-1 | TRBD2 | CASSPSGGYSEQYF
many | TRBJ1-1 | TRBV5-6 | TRBD1 | CASSNPRTGPWGTEAFF
medium-sized | TRBJ2-1 | TRBV5-1 | TRBD2 | CASSLAGGYIEQFF
many | TRBJ2-6 | TRBV4-1 | TRBD1 | CASSQDWDRGLSSGANVLTF
many | TRBJ2-2 | TRBV28 | TRBD1 | CASSRDRGLPGELFF
many | TRBJ2-7 | TRBV20-1 | TRBD1 | CSAPPGTGRLLEQYF
once | TRBJ2-1 | TRBV6-5 | TRBD2 | CAGKISQAGRYNEQFF
few | TRBJ1-5 | TRBV28 | TRBD1 | CASTLKQGRSNQPQHF
- | TRBJ1-5 | TRBV20-1 | - | CSARDPGEFSNQPQHF
- | TRBJ2-1 | TRBV10-3 | - | CAISESRGTEQFF
few | TRBJ1-1 | TRBV5-6 | TRBD1 | CASSRNRGRTEAFF
many | TRBJ1-1 | TRBV29-1 | - | CSVEDLGTNTEAFF
many | TRBJ2-3 | TRBV6-1 | TRBD1 | CASTRGQGGDTQYF
- | TRBJ2-5 | TRBV2 | TRBD2 | CASVPAGTEGTQYF
few | TRBJ2-1 | TRBV3-1 | - | CASSQVLGEQFF
few | TRBJ2-2 | TRBV18 | - | CASSPPWGRQTGELFF
few | TRBJ1-5 | TRBV5-1 | - | CASSLGPGPSNQPQHF
few | TRBJ2-1 | TRBV4-2 | TRBD2 | CASSLGLAGLNEQFF
many | TRBJ2-4 | TRBV29-1 | TRBD1 | CSVGTGGGISQYF
- | TRBJ1-2 | TRBV7-9 | - | CASSLGQLYGYTF
few | TRBJ2-3 | TRBV6-6 | - | CASSYPGTDTQYF
many | TRBJ2-3 | TRBV7-2 | TRBD2 | CASSPSPSGGGDTQYF
many | TRBJ2-3 | TRBV5-1 | - | CASSLGNGGADTQYF
- | TRBJ2-1 | TRBV3-1 | TRBD2 | CASSQGGGEQFF
- | TRBJ1-5 | TRBV28 | - | CASSTGTVSNQPQHF
many | TRBJ1-5 | TRBV5-1 | - | CASSLGVGRNQPQHF
many | TRBJ2-1 | TRBV7-9 | TRBD1 | CASSPTGMNQFF
many | TRBJ2-1 | TRBV7-3 | - | CASSPPGGGDEQFF
- | TRBJ2-7 | TRBV5-1 | TRBD2 | CASSSLGLAAYGQYF
- | TRBJ2-1 | TRBV27 | TRBD2 | CASSPGLAGGWNEQFF
many | TRBJ2-1 | TRBV5-1 | - | CASSADRDGRQTVYNEQFF